The next 18 T cell receptor beta chains were all read from a single sample in a study of control samples from healthy donors and cancer patients. The protocol was immunoSEQ multiplex PCR, while the TCRdb copy is restricted to in-frame clones and leaves out a portion. Seen here are under 450,000 clones, around 90% observed once, and the top ten hold just under 6.5%. The sequencing input was PBMCs. These receptors were taken from a man aged 40-50 years with head and neck cancer.

This clone is a singleton in its sample. V gene TRBV18 combines with J gene TRBJ1-1; D ambiguous. This CDR3 contains 15 residues. CDR1 and CDR2 (germline): KGHSH, LQKENI. V lost 0 bases and J lost 1, with 9 bases in between. CDR3 sequence reads: CASSPPDTRNTEAFF. The DNA for the CDR3 is TGTGCCAGCTCACCACCGGATACAAGGAACACTGAAGCTTTCTTT.

This chain uses TRBV28 with TRBJ1-6; D unclear. The germline V gene encodes CDR1 MDHEN and CDR2 SYDVKM. The ends were cut back, 2 bases at V and 7 bases at J, with 3 bases in the middle. This CDR3 is 12 amino acids long. The CDR3 loop is CASSLMNSPLHF. CDR3 DNA sequence: TGTGCCAGCAGTTTAATGAATTCACCCCTCCACTTT.

This chain joins TRBV5-1 and TRBJ2-2; D is ambiguous. The CDR3 contains 18 residues. V was cut by 0 bases and J by 2 bases, with 17 bases left in between. Germline V CDR1 and CDR2: SGHRS, YFSETQ. CDR3 nucleotide sequence: TGCGCCAGCAGCTTGGTTGGTAACGTAAATTTAAACACCGGGGAGCTGTTTTTT. Translating it yields CASSLVGNVNLNTGELFF.

This sequence joins TRBV25-1 and TRBJ1-2; tentatively, D is TRBD1 (6 bases). This CDR3 region has 14 residues. Trimming cost V 3 bases and J 6 bases, with 14 bases left between them. The V gene's germline CDR1 is MGHDK and CDR2 SYGVNS. In nucleotides, the CDR3 is TGTGCCAGCAGTGATGGGGGGGCGCAGGATGGCTACACCTTC. As protein: CASSDGGAQDGYTF.

The chain has TRBV30 and TRBJ1-3, with D unresolved. V lost 5 bases, J lost 2 bases, and 4 bases lay in between. CDR1 GTSNPN and CDR2 SVGIG come from the germline V gene (reference sequence). There are 11 residues in the CDR3. The CDR3 DNA sequence: TGTGCCTGGGGACCTGGAAACACCATATATTTT. Translating gives CAWGPGNTIYF.

A remark on this clone: This specimen includes other DNA sequences encoding the same CDR3. This chain links TRBV6-2 or TRBV6-3 with TRBJ2-5; D not certain. The length of the CDR3 is 12 residues. The ends were cut back, 0 bases at V and 4 bases at J, with 3 bases in the middle. CDR1 and CDR2 (germline): MNHEY, SVGEGT. The CDR3 DNA reads as TGTGCCAGCAGTTACTCGCGAGAGACCCAGTACTTC. It codes for CASSYSRETQYF.

In this sample, this clone turned up once. The CDR3: CASSGQGNQPQHF. The CDR3 nucleotides are TGTGCCTCCTCCGGACAGGGCAATCAGCCCCAGCATTTT. The chain recombines TRBV25-1 with TRBJ1-5, with 7 bases aligning to TRBD1. Germline trimming cut 11 bases from V and 2 bases from J; bases unmatched to any gene: 6. The V gene's germline CDR1 is MGHDK and CDR2 SYGVNS. This CDR3 is 13 amino acids long.

This clone has just a few counts. V usage is TRBV7-9 and J usage is TRBJ2-3, with 8 nucleotides matching TRBD2. The length of the CDR3 is 16 residues. The germline CDR1 and CDR2 sequences are SEHNR and FQNEAQ (reference sequence). Trimming removed 5 bases from V and 2 bases from J; junction bases left unmatched: 9. The CDR3 DNA sequence: TGTGCCAGCAGCCTTTGGACGGGAGGGTACACAGATACGCAGTATTTT. Amino acid sequence: CASSLWTGGYTDTQYF. The full variable domain, completed using reference TRBV7-9 and TRBJ2-3, is DTGVSQNPRHKITKRGQNVTFRCDPISEHNRLYWYRQTLGQGPEFLTYFQNEAQLEKSRLLSDRFSAERPKGSFSTLEIQRTEQGDSAMYLCASSLWTGGYTDTQYFGPGTRLTVL.

The chain uses TRBV5-1 and TRBJ1-1, with no clear D. The CDR3 consists of 15 residues. Trimming removed 0 bases at V and 4 bases at J, with 13 bases between. Germline values: CDR1 SGHRS, CDR2 YFSETQ. CDR3 nucleotides: TGCGCCAGCAGCTTGGAGCCTCGGGTGGGCACTGAAGCTTTCTTT. Protein sequence: CASSLEPRVGTEAFF.

The CDR3 spells CASSLMRTGTSTDTQYF. The CDR3 DNA follows: TGTGCCAGCAGCCTTATGCGGACAGGGACCTCCACAGATACGCAGTATTTT. The chain links TRBV9 to TRBJ2-3; 8 bases are a match to TRBD1. Germline V gene data show CDR1 as SGDLS and CDR2 as YYNGEE. V gave up 4 bases and J gave up 2 bases; unmatched junction bases: 12. This CDR3 region has 17 residues. The full variable domain, its missing parts supplied by reference TRBV9 and TRBJ2-3, is DSGVTQTPKHLITATGQRVTLRCSPRSGDLSVYWYQQSLDQGLQFLIQYYNGEERAKGNILERFSAQQFPDLHSELNLSSLELGDSALYFCASSLMRTGTSTDTQYFGPGTRLTVL.

This clone has a single count. This sequence joins TRBV7-2 and TRBJ2-7, with 8 bases matching TRBD2. The V segment lost 3 bases and the J segment 0 bases; nucleotides outside the gene matches: 4. The germline CDR1 and CDR2 sequences are SGHTA and FQGNSA. This CDR3 comprises 15 residues. The CDR3 coding sequence is TGTGCCAGCAGCTTGTCTAGCGGGCCCTCCTACGAGCAGTACTTC. Amino acid sequence: CASSLSSGPSYEQYF.

V usage is TRBV5-6 and J usage is TRBJ2-1, with 10 bases fitting TRBD2. Germline V gene lookup returns CDR1 SGHDT and CDR2 YYEEEE. The CDR3 is made up of 16 amino acids. J was trimmed by 5 bases and V by 2 bases; bases with no gene match: 7. CDR3 amino acids: CASSFLSSGGHNEQFF. For the CDR3, the DNA is TGTGCCAGCAGCTTCCTTTCTAGCGGGGGACACAATGAGCAGTTCTTC.

The chain couples TRBV6-6 to TRBJ2-5; TRBD1 matches at 8 bases. The CDR3 consists of 18 residues. CDR1 and CDR2 from the germline V gene are MNHNY and SVGAGI (reference sequence). J was trimmed by 5 bases and V by 5 bases; bases with no gene match: 19. DNA for the CDR3: TGTGCCAGCAGTCATTTGCAGGGGGCTAACCGTGTTGGGGAGACCCAGTACTTC. Its protein is CASSHLQGANRVGETQYF.

J is TRBJ2-2 and V is TRBV5-1; TRBD1 might be the D (6 bases). In germline, CDR1 is SGHRS, CDR2 YFSETQ. The V end lost 2 bases, the J end lost 0 bases, and 11 bases lay between the germline ends. The CDR3 covers 16 residues. The CDR3, as DNA: TGCGCCAGCAGCTTACAGGGTCGGGCGAACACCGGGGAGCTGTTTTTT. It is translated as CASSLQGRANTGELFF.

The V gene is TRBV29-1, the J gene TRBJ1-1; D is perhaps TRBD1 (5 bases). Per the germline V gene, CDR1 is SQVTM and CDR2 is ANQGSEA. With 7 bases removed from V and 2 bases from J, the gap between germline ends came to 17 bases. There are 14 residues in the CDR3. CDR3 sequence: CSGRNPGSNTEAFF. CDR3 DNA: TGCAGCGGACGCAACCCAGGGAGTAACACTGAAGCTTTCTTT.

The V call is TRBV3-1 (or the pseudogene TRBV3-2), the J call TRBJ2-1; TRBD2 agrees at 7 bases. Per germline, CDR1 LGHDT and CDR2 YNNKEL (reference sequence). After removal of 2 bases from V and 8 bases from J, the junction contained 12 bases not matched to a gene. The length of the CDR3 is 16 residues. CDR3 loop: CASSQYESGINDEQFF. In DNA form, the CDR3 reads TGTGCCAGCAGCCAATACGAGAGCGGGATAAATGATGAGCAGTTCTTC.

The chain carries TRBV12-2 and TRBJ2-7; TRBD1, as called in the table, went unchecked against the DNA. TRBV12-2 is flagged as a pseudogene. The CDR3 runs to 16 residues. The CDR3 sequence: CASRLGGGQAYYEQYF. Written as DNA, the CDR3 is TGTGCAAGTCGCTTGGGCGGGGGACAGGCGTACTACGAGCAGTACTTC.

The chain uses TRBV29-1 and TRBJ1-2; 7 nucleotides match TRBD1. Trimming at V came to 1 base and at J to 9 bases, leaving 11 bases not matched to a gene. This CDR3 has 14 amino acids. Germline V CDR1 and CDR2: SQVTM, ANQGSEA. Here the CDR3 reads CSVEGSDRVSRYTF. The CDR3 DNA reads TGCAGCGTTGAAGGTTCAGACAGGGTATCTCGCTACACCTTC.